These T cell receptor beta chains were read from a single sample in a study of blood T cell repertoires in COVID-19. The assay was immunoSEQ multiplex PCR, and TCRdb's table has in-frame clones only and misses some. The data show some 140,000 clones, about 79% seen once. Sample: peripheral blood. These receptor sequences come from a woman between 55 and 75 years old with acute or convalescent COVID-19. Both conserved end residues are part of each CDR3. Fields, in order: J gene, V gene, CDR3 protein.

>TRBJ1-2|TRBV18
CASSRGTGHDGYTF
>TRBJ1-1|TRBV30
CAWGRGGTEAFF
>TRBJ2-5|TRBV3-1/TRBV3-2
CASSQRSGGPETQYF
>TRBJ2-1|TRBV5-1
CASRLDRGLGEQFF
>TRBJ2-2|TRBV6-6
CASSNRQANTGELFF
>TRBJ2-3|TRBV7-9
CASSLGASSLFGTQYF
>TRBJ1-1|TRBV19
CASSITGGGTEAFF
>TRBJ2-1|TRBV18
CASSQGLAGGYNEQFF
>TRBJ1-2|TRBV2
CASSVEKNYGYTF
>TRBJ2-2|TRBV2
CASSVGTGATGELFF